This T cell receptor beta chain was sequenced during a study of Tregs in tolerant kidney transplant recipients. Study results and limitations: Tolerant patients' donor-specific Tregs expanded beyond overall Tregs, suggesting antigen-driven growth. Findings come from small patient numbers and require larger validation.

Thawed PBMCs were FACS-sorted into unstimulated CD4+CD25+CD127- regulatory T cells, CD4+CD25- non-regulatory cells, CD4 and CD8 cells. Profiling relied on immunoSEQ multiplex PCR, and the TCRdb table lists in-frame clones only, not all of them. In the table there are fewer than 80,000 clones, 85% to 90% of which are singletons. With regard to this clone: The antigen is not known. The sample holds other DNA sequences that translate to the same CDR3.

The CDR3 is 13 amino acids. In germline, CDR1 is GTSNPN, CDR2 SVGIG (reference sequence). Germline trimming cut 1 base from V and 7 bases from J; bases unmatched to any gene: 5. The sample here was CD4+ T cells from blood, taken before the transplant. The receptor was isolated from a human donor who received a combined kidney and bone marrow transplant. The J gene is TRBJ2-7, the V gene TRBV30; 9 bases map to TRBD2. In nucleotides, the CDR3 is TGTGCCTGGAGTGCAGCGGGAGGAGGTGAGCAGTACTTC. Protein sequence: CAWSAAGGGEQYF. The full variable domain, completed using reference TRBV30 and TRBJ2-7, is SQTIHQWPATLVQPVGSPLSLECTVEGTSNPNLYWYRQAAGRGLQLLFYSVGIGQISSEVPQNLSASRPQDRQFILSSKKLLLSDSGFYLCAWSAAGGGEQYFGPGTRLTVT.